The sequence of this TCR beta chain was determined in a study of metastatic and nonmetastatic thyroid tumors. Study details: Comparative analysis of repertoires was undertaken across blood and tumor or nodule tissue obtained from malignant and benign thyroid patients.

Germline trimming cut 1 base from V and 9 bases from J; bases unmatched to any gene: 6. The CDR3 totals 15 residues. Germline-derived CDR1 and CDR2 are SGHRS and YFSETQ. Not a single patient had been given any form of treatment at any point before undergoing thyroid surgery. In the authors' workflow: A papillary thyroid cancer distant-metastasis classifier was built from CDR3 differences across clinicopathological groups. Via MiXCR, TCRdb re-called the PCR reads. The V and J calls shown here were made by TCRdb, not taken from the authors' results. The table has about 92,000 clones, about 16% seen once. This clone occurred many times.

The sequence was collected from a female donor with papillary thyroid cancer or a benign thyroid nodule (not recorded which). Some clones in this sample may be carry-over from other donors' samples. The source material was blood. The gene calls are TRBV5-1 and TRBJ2-2; 10 bases are a match to TRBD1. The CDR3 DNA sequence: TGCGCCAGCAGCTTGTTCGAGACAGGGGGCCGGGAGCTGTTTTTT. Translation: CASSLFETGGRELFF.